The T cell receptor (beta chain) described here comes from a study of T-cell memory formation after mild COVID-19. One entry per CDR3 protein results from TCRdb running MiXCR on the 5' RACE reads. The sample contains roughly 580,000 distinct CDR3 sequences, roughly 18% of which appear only once. Trimming left V 4 bases short and J 2 bases short, with 15 bases between. The CDR3 covers 16 residues. The clonotype originates from an adult woman who had mild COVID-19 (a few samples of this study predate the infection). Cell type and time point are not known. Sequenced sample: PBMCs or a T cell subset sorted from them (not recorded which). The chain has TRBV12-3 or TRBV12-4 and TRBJ2-1; possibly TRBD1 for D (5 bases). The CDR3 sequence is CASSSRVIKAYNEQFF. The CDR3 nucleotides read TGTGCCAGCAGTTCCAGGGTTATCAAAGCCTACAATGAGCAGTTCTTC.